These 13 T cell receptor beta chains came from one sample sequenced in a study of vaccination effects on CD4 cells after COVID-19. Libraries were prepared by immunoSEQ multiplex PCR; TCRdb keeps only in-frame clonotypes and omits some of them. The sample has fewer than 85,000 clones; just under 75% are singletons. Culturing for about 10 days preceded CD4+ T cell isolation. Two doses of BNT162b2 or mRNA-1273 vaccine were administered to participants. Antigens of these TCRs are unknown. This material consisted of CD4+ T cells from PBMCs cultured without peptide, taken after COVID-19 vaccination. These receptors were obtained from a human donor who received a COVID-19 vaccine.

V and J are TRBV27 and TRBJ2-2, with 9 bases lining up with TRBD1. The CDR3 is 14 residues long. Germline V gives CDR1 MNHEY, CDR2 SMNVEV (reference sequence). V shed 7 bases, J shed 5 bases, and the junction held 5 bases outside the gene matches. The CDR3 region has the DNA TGTGCCAGCAAACACAGGGGGCAGACCGGGGAGCTGTTTTTT. Translation: CASKHRGQTGELFF.

The V call is TRBV7-6, the J call TRBJ2-1; no clear D gene. Germline V gene data show CDR1 as SGHVS and CDR2 as FNYEAQ. V was cut by 5 bases and J by 8 bases, with 7 bases left in between. CDR3 size: 11 residues. The chain's CDR3 is CASSLVDEQFF. The CDR3 nucleotides read TGTGCCAGCAGCCTGGTCGATGAGCAGTTCTTC. Complete variable domain (other parts from reference TRBV7-6 and TRBJ2-1): GAGVSQSPRYKVTKRGQDVALRCDPISGHVSLYWYRQALGQGPEFLTYFNYEAQQDKSGLPNDRFSAERPEGSISTLTIQRTEQRDSAMYRCASSLVDEQFFGPGTRLTVL.

V usage is TRBV12-5 and J usage is TRBJ2-6; 7 bases align to TRBD2. Germline V gene lookup returns CDR1 LGHNT and CDR2 FRNRAP. V was pared by 6 bases and J by 2 bases, with 10 bases of the junction left unmatched. This CDR3 is 17 amino acids long. CDR3 protein: CASGKAREVAGANVLTF. The CDR3 nucleotides read TGTGCTAGTGGCAAAGCCCGGGAGGTAGCTGGGGCCAACGTCCTGACTTTC.

The table lists this clone with a count of one. The genes are TRBV24-1 and TRBJ1-2, with D tentatively TRBD1 (5 bases). The V gene's germline CDR1 is KGHDR and CDR2 SFDVKD. This CDR3 is 13 amino acids long. Trimming removed 1 base from V and 8 bases from J, with 10 bases in between. DNA of the CDR3: TGTGCCACCAGTGATTTCCAAAAGGGGGGCTACACCTTC. Its protein product is CATSDFQKGGYTF.

The genes are TRBV24-1 and TRBJ2-2; possibly TRBD1 for D (5 bases). V lost 6 bases to trimming and J lost 1 base, with 8 bases between them. Germline CDR1 and CDR2: KGHDR and SFDVKD. The CDR3 is 14 residues long. As DNA, the CDR3 is TGTGCCACCAGTAGGCAGGGGAACACCGGGGAGCTGTTTTTT. It encodes CATSRQGNTGELFF.

The V and J genes are TRBV13 and TRBJ1-1; D ambiguous. Germline CDR1 PRHDT, CDR2 FYEKMQ (reference sequence). Between the trimmed V and J ends, which lost 6 bases and 1 base, there was a span of 9 bases. The CDR3 contains 13 residues. DNA of the CDR3: TGTGCCAGCAGTGGCAGAAAGAACACTGAAGCTTTCTTT. It is translated as CASSGRKNTEAFF.

This chain joins TRBV6-2 or TRBV6-3 and TRBJ1-1; unclear D gene. Germline V gene sequence: CDR1 MNHEY, CDR2 SVGEGT. Trimming stripped 5 bases from V and 1 base from J, with 14 bases between. The CDR3 is 15 residues long. Here the CDR3 DNA reads TGTGCCAGCAGTCGGCGACGGGCGCCGAACACTGAAGCTTTCTTT. Its translation: CASSRRRAPNTEAFF.

This CDR3 is CASSLLDRDTGELFF. In DNA form, the CDR3 reads TGTGCCAGCAGTTTATTGGACAGGGACACCGGGGAGCTGTTTTTT. V usage is TRBV27 and J usage is TRBJ2-2; 8 bases map to TRBD1. V shed 1 base, J shed 3 bases, and the junction held 1 base outside the gene matches. The CDR3 runs 15 residues. Germline V lookup: CDR1 MNHEY, CDR2 SMNVEV (reference sequence).

The V and J genes are TRBV6-5 and TRBJ1-5; D remains unclear. Germline CDR1 reads MNHEY; CDR2 reads SVGAGI. V lost 7 bases, J lost 1 base, and 2 bases lay in between. This CDR3 spans 11 amino acids. The CDR3 bases are TGTGCCAGCACAAGCAATCAGCCCCAGCATTTT. Translated, it gives CASTSNQPQHF.

The chain links TRBV4-1 to TRBJ1-1, with TRBD1 as a possible D gene (5 bases). V lost 0 bases and J lost 5, with 10 bases in between. This CDR3 is built from 14 residues. Germline assignment: CDR1 MGHRA and CDR2 YSYEKL. The CDR3 reads CASSQEGGSTEAFF. CDR3 coding DNA: TGCGCCAGCAGCCAAGAGGGGGGGTCGACTGAAGCTTTCTTT.

This rearrangement joins TRBV5-5 to TRBJ1-6, with 11 positions matching TRBD1. Per germline, CDR1 SGHKS and CDR2 YYEKEE (reference sequence). Unmatched junction bases numbered 9, after V lost 5 bases and J lost 8 bases. The CDR3 runs 16 residues. Here the CDR3 DNA reads TGTGCCAGCAGTTACCCCCCGGGACAGGGGGATTCACCCCTCCACTTT. This sequence encodes CASSYPPGQGDSPLHF.

This clone was counted a few times. This chain links TRBV12-3 or TRBV12-4 with TRBJ1-2, with D maybe TRBD1 (5 bases). The CDR3 spans 11 residues. V was cut by 4 bases and J by 7 bases, with 7 bases left in between. CDR3 region: CASSSRAGYTF. The CDR3 DNA reads as TGTGCCAGCAGTTCCAGGGCTGGCTACACCTTC.

This clone came up a few times. The chain joins TRBV28 to TRBJ1-2; TRBD1 matches at 8 bases. This CDR3 is 13 amino acids long. Germline-derived CDR1 and CDR2 are MDHEN and SYDVKM. V trimming: 6 bases; J trimming: 4 bases; junction bases outside the gene matches: 4. DNA of the CDR3: TGTGCCAGCAGACCAGGGGGCCGCTATGGCTACACCTTC. Protein sequence: CASRPGGRYGYTF.